These T cell receptor beta chains were read from a single sample in a study of metastatic and nonmetastatic thyroid tumors. With MiXCR, TCRdb called clones anew from the PCR reads. The table has over 50,000 clones, just under 30% seen once. Input material: blood. The receptor source for this set is a female donor with papillary thyroid cancer or a benign thyroid nodule (not recorded which). Some clones in this sample may be carry-over from other donors' samples. Each CDR3 is given with its conserved first and last residue. D genes are given only for firm matches. A row's size may be missing; if present it is once, few, many or a size class.

>.|TRBV20-1|TRBJ2-7|.
CSVSGRTAYEQYF
TGCAGTGTAAGCGGCAGGACAGCCTACGAGCAGTACTTC
>.|TRBV28|TRBJ1-5|.
CASSLGQWGRQPQHF
TGTGCCAGCAGTTTAGGGCAGTGGGGCAGACAGCCCCAGCATTTT
>.|TRBV20-1|TRBJ2-7|few
CSATPPGLPRGYEQYF
TGCAGTGCTACTCCCCCGGGACTCCCACGGGGTTACGAGCAGTACTTC
>TRBD2|TRBV6-5|TRBJ2-7|.
CASSYTGVAGGYEQYF
TGTGCCAGCAGTTACACCGGGGTAGCGGGAGGGTACGAGCAGTACTTC
>.|TRBV5-1|TRBJ1-3|.
CASSFGDLSRGNTIYF
TGCGCCAGCAGCTTTGGGGACCTATCCCGAGGTAACACCATATATTTT
>.|TRBV5-1|TRBJ2-7|.
CASSLLADSYEQYF
TGCGCCAGCAGCTTACTCGCCGACTCCTACGAGCAGTACTTC
>.|TRBV7-6|TRBJ2-5|.
CASSSSGGRQTQYF
TGTGCCAGCAGCTCAAGTGGGGGGCGGCAGACCCAGTACTTC
>TRBD1|TRBV18|TRBJ1-4|.
CASSPPGQGTEKLFF
TGTGCCAGCTCACCACCGGGACAGGGGACAGAAAAACTGTTTTTT
>.|TRBV30|TRBJ1-3|.
CAWSVLIGAGNTIYF
TGTGCCTGGAGTGTACTTATAGGAGCTGGAAACACCATATATTTT
>.|TRBV30|TRBJ1-2|few
CAWRRTGRYGYTF
TGTGCCTGGAGACGCACAGGGCGCTATGGCTACACCTTC
>TRBD1|TRBV5-6|TRBJ1-2|.
CASSLGTGLGYTF
TGTGCCAGCAGCTTGGGGACAGGGCTGGGCTACACCTTC
>TRBD1|TRBV6-1|TRBJ2-1|medium-sized
CASDRQGSKGNEQFF
TGTGCCAGCGATAGACAGGGAAGTAAGGGAAATGAGCAGTTCTTC
>.|TRBV10-3|TRBJ2-2|many
CAITPGLPNTGELFF
TGTGCCATCACCCCAGGACTCCCGAACACCGGGGAGCTGTTTTTT
>TRBD2|TRBV4-3|TRBJ2-7|.
CASSAGVPYEQYF
TGCGCCAGCAGCGCGGGAGTTCCCTACGAGCAGTACTTC
>.|TRBV7-2|TRBJ2-3|.
CASSLTGLSTDTQYF
TGTGCCAGCAGCTTAACGGGACTTAGCACAGATACGCAGTATTTT
>TRBD2|TRBV4-1|TRBJ2-1|.
CASSQGLAGGPRSYNEQFF
TGCGCCAGCAGCCAAGGGTTAGCGGGAGGGCCAAGATCCTACAATGAGCAGTTCTTC
>.|TRBV28|TRBJ2-4|medium-sized
CASRGDTQNIQYF
TGTGCCAGCAGAGGGGACACTCAAAACATTCAGTACTTC
>TRBD2|TRBV24-1|TRBJ2-1|.
CATSGNTGRLALYNEQFF
TGTGCCACCAGTGGCAACACAGGGAGACTAGCGCTCTACAATGAGCAGTTCTTC
>.|TRBV7-9|TRBJ2-1|once
CASSLSVTSNEQFF
TGTGCCAGCAGCTTATCAGTTACCAGCAATGAGCAGTTCTTC
>TRBD2|TRBV6-6|TRBJ2-7|medium-sized
CASSYSLADYEQYF
TGTGCCAGCAGTTACTCACTAGCGGACTACGAGCAGTACTTC
>.|TRBV18|TRBJ2-6|.
CASSPYSGANVLTF
TGTGCCAGCTCACCGTACTCTGGGGCCAACGTCCTGACTTTC
>.|TRBV6-2/TRBV6-3|TRBJ1-2|few
CASSYSHREHGYTF
TGTGCCAGCAGTTACTCTCACCGGGAACATGGCTACACCTTC
>TRBD1|TRBV6-1|TRBJ2-5|.
CASSPGTGQETQYF
TGTGCCAGCAGCCCCGGGACAGGCCAAGAGACCCAGTACTTC
>.|TRBV19|TRBJ2-5|.
CASSRTDRNGRETQYF
TGTGCCAGTAGTAGAACAGACAGGAATGGACGAGAGACCCAGTACTTC
>.|TRBV30|TRBJ1-3|few
CAWGGGSGNTIYF
TGTGCCTGGGGAGGGGGCTCTGGAAACACCATATATTTT
>.|TRBV11-2|TRBJ1-3|.
CASTDGFTIYF
TGTGCCAGCACCGACGGTTTCACCATATATTTT
>.|TRBV11-2|TRBJ2-1|.
CASSFSPPLYGEQFF
TGTGCCAGCAGCTTTTCCCCGCCCCTTTACGGTGAGCAGTTCTTC
>.|TRBV20-1|TRBJ2-1|medium-sized
CSARGSYNEQFF
TGCAGTGCCCGCGGCTCCTACAATGAGCAGTTCTTC
>.|TRBV20-1|TRBJ2-2|.
CSARDGPANTGELFF
TGCAGTGCTCGGGACGGACCCGCGAACACCGGGGAGCTGTTTTTT
>.|TRBV20-1|TRBJ2-7|few
CSARDSTDSSYEQYF
TGCAGTGCTAGAGATTCTACGGACAGCTCCTACGAGCAGTACTTC
>.|TRBV27|TRBJ2-7|few
CASRAIAASSYEQYF
TGTGCCAGCAGAGCAATAGCGGCAAGCTCCTACGAGCAGTACTTC
>.|TRBV7-3|TRBJ1-1|few
CASSFMTAPTEAFF
TGTGCCAGCAGCTTCATGACAGCGCCGACTGAAGCTTTCTTT
>TRBD2|TRBV4-3|TRBJ2-2|.
CASSQAGSGVGELFF
TGCGCCAGCAGCCAAGCCGGGAGCGGGGTCGGGGAGCTGTTTTTT
>TRBD1|TRBV2|TRBJ2-7|.
CASRADRVGYEQYF
TGTGCCAGCAGAGCGGACAGGGTGGGCTACGAGCAGTACTTC
>TRBD2|TRBV6-1|TRBJ2-1|.
CASSDLAGASIEQFF
TGTGCCAGCAGTGACTTAGCGGGAGCTTCTATCGAGCAGTTCTTC
>.|TRBV2|TRBJ2-2|many
CASRPPTDLRTGELFF
TGTGCCAGCAGACCCCCGACGGACCTACGCACCGGGGAGCTGTTTTTT
>.|TRBV30|TRBJ1-4|.
CALGGFTNEKLFF
TGTGCCTTGGGGGGGTTCACTAATGAAAAACTGTTTTTT
>.|TRBV20-1|TRBJ2-7|.
CSARARLSYEQYF
TGCAGTGCTAGGGCCCGCCTCTCCTACGAGCAGTACTTC
>TRBD2|TRBV27|TRBJ2-3|.
CASSLGLAGGVSTDTQYF
TGTGCCAGCAGTTTAGGACTAGCGGGAGGGGTGAGCACAGATACGCAGTATTTT
>.|TRBV6-1|TRBJ2-3|few
CASGSGTTSTDTQYF
TGTGCCAGTGGTTCTGGGACGACTAGCACAGATACGCAGTATTTT
>.|TRBV6-1|TRBJ1-1|.
CASSTRTGNTEAFF
TGTGCCAGCAGTACCCGGACGGGGAACACTGAAGCTTTCTTT
>TRBD1|TRBV7-2|TRBJ2-1|.
CASSLSQGAYNEQFF
TGTGCCAGCAGCTTATCGCAGGGGGCTTACAATGAGCAGTTCTTC